A selection of T cell receptor beta chains follows, all from one sample in a study of blood T cells in healthy people across ages. A single record per CDR3 protein comes from TCRdb applying MiXCR to the 5' RACE reads. The sample lists approximately 810,000 distinct CDR3 sequences, 25% to 30% seen once, with 17% in the top ten. The sequenced sample was blood. The receptors come from a woman aged 80 or over in good health. Both conserved end residues are part of each CDR3. The D gene is left open where the match is weak. Size values are once, few and many counts, or a class for expanded clones, and some rows have none.

size	V	J	D	DNA	CDR3
few	TRBV12-3/TRBV12-4	TRBJ1-5	-	TGTGCCAGCAGCCAAGCGGGGGGTAGCAATCAGCCCCAGCATTTT	CASSQAGGSNQPQHF
many	TRBV7-9	TRBJ1-2	TRBD1	TGTGCCAGCAGGCAACAGGGGCTGGATGGCTACACCTTC	CASRQQGLDGYTF
many	TRBV4-2	TRBJ1-4	-	TGTGCCAGCAGCCAAGCGGGACTAGGTAATGAAAAACTGTTTTTT	CASSQAGLGNEKLFF
many	TRBV15	TRBJ1-4	-	TGTGCCACCAGCAGACCCCGAAGGGGTGAAAAACTGTTTTTT	CATSRPRRGEKLFF
once	TRBV5-1	TRBJ2-5	TRBD2	TGCGCCAGCAGCCCTAGCGGGGGGGCCTTCGAGACCCAGTACTTC	CASSPSGGAFETQYF
-	TRBV5-5	TRBJ2-2	-	TGTGCCAGCAGCTTATTAGGAGGCTGGGAGCTGTTTTTT	CASSLLGGWELFF
few	TRBV7-2	TRBJ2-5	TRBD2	TGTGCCAGCAGCCCTCGGGGAGCGGGGGGGATGAATGAGCAGTACTTC	CASSPRGAGGMNEQYF
many	TRBV6-2/TRBV6-3	TRBJ2-6	TRBD2	TGTGCCAGCCTTTCCGGGGGGAACGTCCTGACTTTC	CASLSGGNVLTF
-	TRBV27	TRBJ2-7	TRBD2	TGTGCCAGCAGTCCCCGGCGTAGCGGGGGGCCGATCGAGCAGTACTTC	CASSPRRSGGPIEQYF
-	TRBV19	TRBJ2-6	-	TGTGCCAGTACCCCGGACTGGAACTCTGGGGCCAACGTCCTGACTTTC	CASTPDWNSGANVLTF
many	TRBV20-1	TRBJ1-5	TRBD1	TGCAGTGCTAAACCACTGGGACAGAGCAATCAGCCCCAGCATTTT	CSAKPLGQSNQPQHF
-	TRBV7-6	TRBJ2-7	-	TGTGCCAGCAGCTTAAGACAGGGAGGTACCTACGAGCAGTACTTC	CASSLRQGGTYEQYF
-	TRBV11-2	TRBJ1-1	-	TGTGCCAGCAGCTTAGATCCGAGTAGGGGCATGAACACTGAAGCTTTCTTT	CASSLDPSRGMNTEAFF
few	TRBV24-1	TRBJ2-1	-	TGTGCCACCAGTGAATGGGGCGATGTGCAGTTCTTC	CATSEWGDVQFF
-	TRBV3-1	TRBJ1-5	-	TGTGCCAGCAGCCAAGACAGACATGGGCCCCAGCATTTT	CASSQDRHGPQHF